A single sample gave rise to the 12 T cell receptor beta chains below, sequenced in a study of prognosis after radiotherapy for stage I lung cancer. Genomic DNA was the source, and TCR beta CDR3 was amplified from it by two-round multiplex PCR. Each TRBV and TRBJ gene had its own primer in the first PCR round. Each CDR3 protein is one row after TCRdb ran MiXCR on the multiplex PCR reads. The sample carries roughly 30,000 distinct CDR3 sequences, 30% to 35% recorded once. The sample was PBMCs, taken before or after stereotactic body radiation therapy (not recorded which). Source of these receptors: a donor aged 50 or older with non-small cell lung cancer.

This clonotype was counted many times. This chain uses TRBV5-1 with TRBJ2-5, with D perhaps TRBD2 (7 bases). Germline CDR1 and CDR2: SGHRS and YFSETQ. The V and J ends lost 4 bases and 4 bases respectively, with 17 bases between them. The CDR3 extends over 15 amino acids. CDR3 nucleotide sequence: TGCGCCAGCAGCCCCGGGGGGCGCAGGGCAGAGACCCAGTACTTC. It translates to CASSPGGRRAETQYF.

This clonotype showed up many times. This chain links TRBV19 with TRBJ2-1; 7 positions match TRBD1. This CDR3 has 15 residues. V was clipped by 3 bases and J by 4 bases; unmatched bases: 6. Germline V gene lookup returns CDR1 LNHDA and CDR2 SQIVND (reference sequence). Here the CDR3 reads CASSMRTGGYNEQFF. CDR3 nucleotides: TGTGCCAGTAGTATGAGGACAGGAGGATACAATGAGCAGTTCTTC.

A word on this clonotype: A junction boundary mismatches the germline segment, possibly from a read error. The chain combines TRBV7-9 with TRBJ2-5, with D possibly TRBD1 on 6 matching bases. CDR3 size: 13 residues. Germline loops: CDR1 SEHNR, CDR2 FQNEAQ (reference sequence). The CDR3 region has the DNA TGTGCCAGCAGCATCAGGGGTGGGGAGACCCACTACTTC. This codes for CASSIRGGETHYF. The whole variable domain, remainder taken from reference TRBV7-9 and TRBJ2-5, is DTGVSQNPRHKITKRGQNVTFRCDPISEHNRLYWYRQTLGQGPEFLTYFQNEAQLEKSRLLSDRFSAERPKGSFSTLEIQRTEQGDSAMYLCASSIRGGETHYFGPGTRLLVL.

This clonotype has a count of ten or more. J is TRBJ2-2 and V is TRBV10-3; no firm D call. From germline, CDR1 is ENHRY and CDR2 SYGVKD. The V end lost 10 bases, the J end lost 5 bases, and 14 bases lay between the germline ends. The CDR3 runs 13 residues. CDR3 loop: CATAVGSTGELFF. CDR3 DNA sequence: TGTGCCACCGCGGTAGGGTCGACCGGGGAGCTGTTTTTT.

The table lists this clonotype with many counts. The genes are TRBV20-1 and TRBJ1-4, with 8 bases lining up with TRBD1. Trimming took 0 bases from V and 7 from J; bases not matched to a gene: 4. Germline V gene data show CDR1 as DFQATT and CDR2 as SNEGSKA (reference sequence). CDR3 size: 14 residues. CDR3 sequence (DNA): TGCAGTGCTAGAGAGAACAGGGGGTTTGAAAAACTGTTTTTT. It specifies CSARENRGFEKLFF.

The chain recombines TRBV7-2 with TRBJ2-2; weak D call: TRBD1 (5 bases). The CDR3 is 15 amino acids. V gave up 5 bases and J gave up 7 bases, with 17 bases separating them. The germline CDR1 and CDR2 sequences are SGHTA and FQGNSA. As DNA, the CDR3 is TGTGCCAGCAGCCCGACCCGCAGGGAAGGCGGGGAGCTGTTTTTT. Its translation: CASSPTRREGGELFF.

This chain uses TRBV28 with TRBJ2-3; no clear D. Trimming left V 3 bases short and J 1 base short, with 8 bases between. The CDR3 extends over 14 amino acids. Germline values: CDR1 MDHEN, CDR2 SYDVKM. This chain's CDR3 is CASSFVAGTDTQYF. CDR3 coding DNA: TGTGCCAGCAGTTTTGTCGCTGGCACAGATACGCAGTATTTT.

This clonotype occurred many times. J is TRBJ2-3 and V is TRBV9; D not resolved. CDR1 is SGDLS, CDR2 YYNGEE, per germline. The CDR3 spans 12 residues. The V end lost 0 bases, the J end lost 4 bases, and 3 bases lay between the germline ends. The CDR3 nucleotides are TGTGCCAGCAGCGTAGCGGCAGATACGCAGTATTTT. Translating it yields CASSVAADTQYF. Filled out from reference TRBV9 and TRBJ2-3, the complete variable domain reads DSGVTQTPKHLITATGQRVTLRCSPRSGDLSVYWYQQSLDQGLQFLIQYYNGEERAKGNILERFSAQQFPDLHSELNLSSLELGDSALYFCASSVAADTQYFGPGTRLTVL.

This clonotype was seen ten or more times. CDR3 amino acids: CASSQEPGVAGLKRETQYF. Here the CDR3 DNA reads TGTGCCAGCAGCCAAGAACCGGGAGTCGCGGGGCTAAAGAGGGAGACCCAGTACTTC. The rearrangement uses TRBV4-2 and TRBJ2-5; D might be TRBD2 (6 bases). Looked up from germline, CDR1 is LGHNA and CDR2 is YNFKEQ. The length of the CDR3 is 19 residues. V dropped 0 bases and J dropped 5 bases, with 25 bases sitting between them.

V and J are TRBV28 and TRBJ2-1; D is uncertain. Germline V CDR1 and CDR2: MDHEN, SYDVKM. Trimming cost V 7 bases and J 8 bases, with 9 bases left between them. CDR3 size: 11 residues. CDR3 residues: CASTRSDEQFF. The CDR3 DNA sequence: TGTGCCAGCACCCGCAGCGATGAGCAGTTCTTC.

This clonotype was observed at least ten times. This chain joins TRBV5-1 and TRBJ2-5; no reliable D call. With 0 bases removed from V and 2 bases from J, the gap between germline ends came to 8 bases. The CDR3 runs to 14 residues. Germline V gene lookup returns CDR1 SGHRS and CDR2 YFSETQ. CDR3 nucleotides: TGCGCCAGCAGCTTGGGGTGGGTTCAAGAGACCCAGTACTTC. Translated: CASSLGWVQETQYF. Combining the CDR3 with reference TRBV5-1 and TRBJ2-5 gives the whole variable domain KAGVTQTPRYLIKTRGQQVTLSCSPISGHRSVSWYQQTPGQGLQFLFEYFSETQRNKGNFPGRFSGRQFSNSRSEMNVSTLELGDSALYLCASSLGWVQETQYFGPGTRLLVL.

The chain joins TRBV20-1 to TRBJ2-7; the D gene could be TRBD1 or TRBD2 (6 bases each). In germline, CDR1 is DFQATT, CDR2 SNEGSKA (reference sequence). This CDR3 is built from 15 residues. Trimming stripped 5 bases from V and 0 bases from J, with 17 bases between. Here the CDR3 DNA reads TGCAGTGCTCAGGGGCGGCGGGACCTCTCCTACGAGCAGTACTTC. This translates into CSAQGRRDLSYEQYF.